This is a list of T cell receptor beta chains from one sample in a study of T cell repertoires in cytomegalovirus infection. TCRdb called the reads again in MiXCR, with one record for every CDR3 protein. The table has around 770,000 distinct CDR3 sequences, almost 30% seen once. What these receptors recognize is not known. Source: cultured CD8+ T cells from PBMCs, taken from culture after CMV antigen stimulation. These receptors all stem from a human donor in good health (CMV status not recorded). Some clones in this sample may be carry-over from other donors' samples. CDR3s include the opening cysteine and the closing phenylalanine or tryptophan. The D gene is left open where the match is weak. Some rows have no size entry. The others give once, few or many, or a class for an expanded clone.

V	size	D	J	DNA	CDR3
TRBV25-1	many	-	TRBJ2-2	TGTGCCAGCAGTGAAGGGACAACCAACACCGGGGAGCTGTTTTTT	CASSEGTTNTGELFF
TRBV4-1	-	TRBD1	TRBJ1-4	TGCGCCAGCAGCCAAGGGACAGGCACAACTAATGAAAAACTGTTTTTT	CASSQGTGTTNEKLFF
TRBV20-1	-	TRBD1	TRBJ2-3	TGCAGTTCCCCCGGGACAGGGCCCAAACTTACGCAGTATTTT	CSSPGTGPKLTQYF
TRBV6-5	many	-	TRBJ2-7	TGTGCCAGCAGACCGACAGGCGGAAGGGGAGAGCAGTACTTC	CASRPTGGRGEQYF
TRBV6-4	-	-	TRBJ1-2	TGTGCCACCTTTCTGAAGGGCTATGGCTACACCTTC	CATFLKGYGYTF
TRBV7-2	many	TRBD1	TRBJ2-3	TGTGCCAGCAGCTATCCGGGACAGGGGGAAGATACGCAGTATTTT	CASSYPGQGEDTQYF
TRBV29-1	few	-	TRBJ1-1	TGCAGCGTTGAAGACCTGACAGACTACACTGAAGCTTTCTTT	CSVEDLTDYTEAFF
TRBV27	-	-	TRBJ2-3	TGTGCCAGCAGTTCCCGGACTGTAACAGATACGCAGTATTTT	CASSSRTVTDTQYF
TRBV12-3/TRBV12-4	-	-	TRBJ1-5	TGTGCCAGCAGTCCCGACCATAGCAATCAGCCCCAGCATTTT	CASSPDHSNQPQHF
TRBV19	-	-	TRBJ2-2	TGTGCCAGTAGCTTGGGGACACCCGGGGAGCTGTTTTTT	CASSLGTPGELFF
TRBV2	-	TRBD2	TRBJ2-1	TGTGCCAGCAGTGTCCCGACTAGCGGGGGCCCCAGCTCCTACAATGAGCAGTTCTTC	CASSVPTSGGPSSYNEQFF
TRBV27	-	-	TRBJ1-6	TGTGCCAGTTCGACAGGCCCGCCGTCCCTCCACTTT	CASSTGPPSLHF
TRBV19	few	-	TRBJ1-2	TGTGCCAGTAGTATCTGGTCAGGGGAGGACTATGGCTACACCTTC	CASSIWSGEDYGYTF
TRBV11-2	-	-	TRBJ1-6	TGTGCCAGCAGCTTAGAGTCTGGGGGCGATTCACCCCTCCACTTT	CASSLESGGDSPLHF
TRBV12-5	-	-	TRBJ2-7	TGTGCTAGTGCCAAGGTCGCCGAAGGCTACGAGCAGTACTTC	CASAKVAEGYEQYF
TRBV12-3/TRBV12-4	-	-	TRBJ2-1	TGTGCCAGCAGTTTGGTTTTACAGGACCCGCAGTTCTTC	CASSLVLQDPQFF
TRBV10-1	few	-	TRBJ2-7	TGCGCCAGCAGTGATTGGGGAAGCTCCTACGAGCAGTACTTC	CASSDWGSSYEQYF
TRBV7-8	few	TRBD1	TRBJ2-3	TGTGCCAGCAGCTTAGAGACAGGGATCACAGATACGCAGTATTTT	CASSLETGITDTQYF
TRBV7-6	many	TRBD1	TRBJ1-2	TGTGCCAGCAGCGGTGGGACAGGGGACTATGGCTACACCTTC	CASSGGTGDYGYTF
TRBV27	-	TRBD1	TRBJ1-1	TGTGCCAGCAGTTTCGAGAGGGGGCGCTGGGGCACTGAAGCTTTCTTT	CASSFERGRWGTEAFF
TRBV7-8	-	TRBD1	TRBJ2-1	TGTGCCAGCAGCCTAGAGTTGGCAGGGGGTCGAACTGAGCAGTTCTTC	CASSLELAGGRTEQFF
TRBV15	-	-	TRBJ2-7	TGTGCCACCAGCTCCCACTCGAGCTCCTACGAGCAGTACTTC	CATSSHSSSYEQYF
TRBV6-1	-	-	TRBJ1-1	TGTGCCAGCAGTGTAAACAGCCTGAACACTGAAGCTTTCTTT	CASSVNSLNTEAFF
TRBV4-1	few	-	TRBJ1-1	TGCGCCAGCAGCCAAGTAGTGTTCGGCTGGAACACTGAAGCTTTCTTT	CASSQVVFGWNTEAFF
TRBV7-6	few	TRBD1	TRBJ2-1	TGTGCCAGCAGCTCCTCAACAGGGGAGTACAATGAGCAGTTCTTC	CASSSSTGEYNEQFF
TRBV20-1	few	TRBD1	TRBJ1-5	TGCAGTGCTATCAGCAGGGGGCCCCTTAATCAGCCCCAGCATTTT	CSAISRGPLNQPQHF
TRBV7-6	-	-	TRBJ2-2	TGTGCCAGCAGCTTAGAAACTACTACCGGGGAGCTGTTTTTT	CASSLETTTGELFF
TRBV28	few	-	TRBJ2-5	TGTGCCAGCAGAAAGTACCCGACCGTAGGAGAGACCCAGTACTTC	CASRKYPTVGETQYF
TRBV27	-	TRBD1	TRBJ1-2	TGTGCCAGCAGTTTTGGAGGGGGCGCTGGCTACACCTTC	CASSFGGGAGYTF
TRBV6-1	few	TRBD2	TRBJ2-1	TGTGCCAGCAGTGAGTTAGCGGGGGCCTTTCAGAATGAGCAGTTCTTC	CASSELAGAFQNEQFF
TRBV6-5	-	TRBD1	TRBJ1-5	TGTGCCAGCAGTACCGGGACAGGTGTTCAGCCCCAGCATTTT	CASSTGTGVQPQHF
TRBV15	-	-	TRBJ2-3	TGTGCCACCAGGACGGACTCTTCTAGCACAGATACGCAGTATTTT	CATRTDSSSTDTQYF
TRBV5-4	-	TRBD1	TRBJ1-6	TGTGCCAGCAGCCTCCGCGGACAGGGTCGAAATTCACCCCTCCACTTT	CASSLRGQGRNSPLHF
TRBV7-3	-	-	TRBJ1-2	TGTGCCAGCAGCCCTGGTCAGGGGCCCTTCTATGGCTACACCTTC	CASSPGQGPFYGYTF
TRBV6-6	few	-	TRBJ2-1	TGTGCCAGCAGTTACACGGGTTATCGCGACAATGAGCAGTTCTTC	CASSYTGYRDNEQFF
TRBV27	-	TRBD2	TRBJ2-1	TGTGCCAGCAGTTTTGTGGGGGGGGGCAATGAGCAGTTCTTC	CASSFVGGGNEQFF
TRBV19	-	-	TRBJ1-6	TGTGCCAGTAGTGGGGGTAAAAGCTCCTATAATTCACCCCTCCACTTT	CASSGGKSSYNSPLHF
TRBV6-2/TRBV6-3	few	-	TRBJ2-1	TGTGCCAGCAGTTACTCTAGCTGGAATCGCGACAATGAGCAGTTCTTC	CASSYSSWNRDNEQFF
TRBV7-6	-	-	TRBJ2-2	TGTGCCAGCAGCTTTGGGGATTCGGGGAACACCGGGGAGCTGTTTTTT	CASSFGDSGNTGELFF
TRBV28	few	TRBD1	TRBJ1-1	TGTGCCAGCAGTTTCCAACAGGGGGGGTGGCGGAACACTGAAGCTTTCTTT	CASSFQQGGWRNTEAFF
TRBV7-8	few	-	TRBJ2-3	TGTGCCAGCAGCTTAGGGGCAGGGGCGTCGAATACGCAGTATTTT	CASSLGAGASNTQYF
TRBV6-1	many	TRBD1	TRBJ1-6	TGTGCCAGCAGCGCCCGACCAGGACAGGCTAATTCACCCCTCCACTTT	CASSARPGQANSPLHF
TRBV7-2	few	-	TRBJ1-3	TGTGCCAGCAGCTTGGAAATCGGGGGCGATGGAAACACCATATATTTT	CASSLEIGGDGNTIYF
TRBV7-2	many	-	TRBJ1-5	TGTGCCAGCAGCTTACAGACTTACAATCAGCCCCAGCATTTT	CASSLQTYNQPQHF
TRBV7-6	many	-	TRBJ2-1	TGTGCCAGCAGCTTAACGGTGGGGGGTGAGCAGTTCTTC	CASSLTVGGEQFF
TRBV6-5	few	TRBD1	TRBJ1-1	TGTGCCAGCAGCCACCCGGGACAGGGGGCTCGCGGCACTGAAGCTTTCTTT	CASSHPGQGARGTEAFF
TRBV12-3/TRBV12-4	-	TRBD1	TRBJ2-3	TGTGCCAGCAGCGGTACAGGGGATTCGGATACGCAGTATTTT	CASSGTGDSDTQYF
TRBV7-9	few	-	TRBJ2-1	TGTGCCAGCAGCCCCCTAGCCGTTGAGCAGTTCTTC	CASSPLAVEQFF
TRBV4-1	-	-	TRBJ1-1	TGCGCCAGCAGCCAAGAGAATTTTAGGGCTGAAGCTTTCTTT	CASSQENFRAEAFF
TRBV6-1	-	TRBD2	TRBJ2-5	TGTGCCAGCAGCGTAGCGGGGTATTCGGAGACCCAGTACTTC	CASSVAGYSETQYF
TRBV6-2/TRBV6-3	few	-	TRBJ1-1	TGTGCCAGCAGTTACGTTCTCACTGAAGCTTTCTTT	CASSYVLTEAFF
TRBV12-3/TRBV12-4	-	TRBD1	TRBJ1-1	TGTGCCAGCAGTTTTCCCGACAGGGGGGGAGCTTTCTTT	CASSFPDRGGAFF
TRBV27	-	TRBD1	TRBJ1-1	TGTGCCAGCAGTTTAGGTTGGACAGGGGACACTGAAGCTTTCTTT	CASSLGWTGDTEAFF
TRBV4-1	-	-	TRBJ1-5	TGCGCCAGCAGCCAAGGGTGGGGGACGGAGTATAGCAATCAGCCCCAGCATTTT	CASSQGWGTEYSNQPQHF
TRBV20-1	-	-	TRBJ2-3	TGCAGTGCTAGAGATTCAGCTGTAGATACGCAGTATTTT	CSARDSAVDTQYF
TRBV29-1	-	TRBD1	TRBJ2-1	TGCAGCGTGGGGCGGACAGGGGATTACAATGAGCAGTTCTTC	CSVGRTGDYNEQFF
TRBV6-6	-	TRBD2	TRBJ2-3	TGTGCCAGCAGTTACGTGGACTCGCGGGGGGCAGACACAGATACGCAGTATTTT	CASSYVDSRGADTDTQYF
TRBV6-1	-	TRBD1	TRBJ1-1	TGTGCCAGCAGGGCCGGGACAGAGCGTCGCGCTTTCTTT	CASRAGTERRAFF